Following are 27 T cell receptor beta chains from one sample sequenced in a study of technical replicates of blood from a handful of donors. Profiling relied on immunoSEQ multiplex PCR, and the TCRdb table lists in-frame clones only, not all of them. The sample holds tens of thousands of clones, under 99% seen once. The material sequenced was T cells isolated from PBMCs. All receptors derive from a human donor in good health.

The V and J genes are TRBV28 and TRBJ2-3; 11 bases are a match to TRBD2. The CDR3 is 16 residues long. Losses at the gene ends were 4 bases for V and 4 bases for J; bases not matched to a gene: 7. In germline, CDR1 is MDHEN, CDR2 SYDVKM. The CDR3 DNA is TGTGCCAGCAGTTCGCTAGCGGGAGGTGGATCAGATACGCAGTATTTT. Its translation: CASSSLAGGGSDTQYF. Based on the CDR3 plus reference TRBV28 and TRBJ2-3, the full variable domain is DVKVTQSSRYLVKRTGEKVFLECVQDMDHENMFWYRQDPGLGLRLIYFSYDVKMKEKGDIPEGYSVSREKKERFSLILESASTNQTSMYLCASSSLAGGGSDTQYFGPGTRLTVL.

The rearrangement uses TRBV5-1 and TRBJ2-5; D gene uncertain. V gave up 2 bases and J gave up 5 bases, with 7 bases separating them. The CDR3 has 12 amino acids. The germline V gene has CDR1 SGHRS and CDR2 YFSETQ. The CDR3 DNA reads as TGCGCCAGCAGCTTCCCGGGTGAGACCCAGTACTTC. It specifies CASSFPGETQYF.

The V call is TRBV27, the J call TRBJ2-3; D possibly corresponds to TRBD2 (7 bases). Germline CDR1 and CDR2: MNHEY and SMNVEV (reference sequence). V was shortened by 10 bases and J by 1 base, with 33 bases between the two germline ends. The CDR3 loop spans 20 amino acids. CDR3 nucleotides: TGTGCCACCGGCGAACAGGGAGGGTTTACGGTGGGAGGAGGCACAGATACGCAGTATTTT. This codes for CATGEQGGFTVGGGTDTQYF.

CDR3 region: CASSQGAAGLTEAFF. The CDR3, as DNA: TGTGCCAGCAGCCAGGGGGCAGCGGGTTTGACTGAAGCTTTCTTT. The chain recombines TRBV9 with TRBJ1-1, with TRBD1 matching over 8 bases. The length of the CDR3 is 15 residues. CDR1 is SGDLS and CDR2 is YYNGEE in the germline V gene. Trimming took 4 bases from V and 5 from J; bases not matched to a gene: 10.

The sample holds one count of this clone. The chain links TRBV28 to TRBJ2-1, with 9 nucleotides matching TRBD2. The V segment lost 5 bases and the J segment 7 bases; nucleotides outside the gene matches: 21. The CDR3 loop spans 19 amino acids. Germline V gene sequence: CDR1 MDHEN, CDR2 SYDVKM. CDR3 sequence (DNA): TGTGCCAGCAGTCCCCCCCCAGGGGGTCCAGCGGGAGGTGGAAATGAGCAGTTCTTC. It codes for CASSPPPGGPAGGGNEQFF.

The V gene is TRBV27, the J gene TRBJ2-5; TRBD2 might be the D (5 bases). The CDR3 loop spans 12 amino acids. CDR1 and CDR2 (germline): MNHEY, SMNVEV (reference sequence). With 10 bases removed from V and 2 bases from J, the gap between germline ends came to 11 bases. The CDR3 loop is CATGRGQETQYF. DNA for the CDR3: TGTGCCACCGGACGGGGTCAAGAGACCCAGTACTTC.

The genes are TRBV18 and TRBJ1-5; no definite D call. V lost 6 bases, J lost 2 bases, and 17 bases lay in between. From germline, CDR1 is KGHSH and CDR2 LQKENI. CDR3 size: 16 residues. The CDR3 nucleotides are TGTGCCAGCTCGAAATCGGGGAATGAGGGCAATCAGCCCCAGCATTTT. Its protein is CASSKSGNEGNQPQHF.

The chain recombines TRBV6-5 with TRBJ1-5; possibly TRBD1 for D (6 bases). This CDR3 is built from 13 residues. In germline, CDR1 is MNHEY, CDR2 SVGAGI. V shed 6 bases and J shed 7 bases, with 13 bases lying between them. The CDR3 region is CASSPRGVQPQHF. CDR3 nucleotides: TGTGCCAGCAGCCCCAGGGGAGTCCAGCCCCAGCATTTT.

This sequence joins TRBV18 and TRBJ1-3; TRBD1 aligns across 7 bases. The germline gives CDR1 KGHSH, CDR2 LQKENI. The CDR3 has 15 residues. V lost 2 bases and J lost 0; bases outside the gene matches: 1. This CDR3 reads CASSPNRGSGNTIYF. CDR3 DNA: TGTGCCAGCTCACCAAACAGGGGCTCTGGAAACACCATATATTTT.

This clone appeared a single time. V and J are TRBV27 and TRBJ1-2; possible D gene TRBD1, 6 bases. In germline, CDR1 is MNHEY, CDR2 SMNVEV (reference sequence). Trimming removed 3 bases from V and 8 bases from J, with 13 bases in between. The CDR3 runs to 13 residues. The CDR3: CASSLGGLRGYTF. For the CDR3, the DNA is TGTGCCAGCAGTTTGGGGGGGCTAAGGGGCTACACCTTC.

This chain uses TRBV14 with TRBJ1-2; D ambiguous. The CDR3 totals 14 residues. CDR1 SGHDN and CDR2 FVKESK come from the germline V gene. V lost 4 bases, J lost 5 bases, and 14 bases lay in between. The chain's CDR3 is CASSPSGSGYGYTF. In DNA form, the CDR3 reads TGTGCCAGCAGCCCGTCGGGGTCTGGTTATGGCTACACCTTC. The whole variable domain, remainder taken from reference TRBV14 and TRBJ1-2, is EAGVTQFPSHSVIEKGQTVTLRCDPISGHDNLYWYRRVMGKEIKFLLHFVKESKQDESGMPNNRFLAERTGGTYSTLKVQPAELEDSGVYFCASSPSGSGYGYTFGSGTRLTVV.

The chain links TRBV27 to TRBJ2-7; 8 bases map to TRBD1. The ends lost 8 bases at V and 3 bases at J; junction bases unmatched: 0. The CDR3 is made up of 11 amino acids. The germline CDR1 and CDR2 sequences are MNHEY and SMNVEV (reference sequence). The CDR3 nucleotides are TGTGCCAGCGGACAGGGCTACGAGCAGTACTTC. It specifies CASGQGYEQYF.

The chain couples TRBV4-2 to TRBJ1-1; D gene uncertain. The germline V gene encodes CDR1 LGHNA and CDR2 YNFKEQ. The CDR3 length is 13 residues. Trimming removed 0 bases from V and 5 bases from J, with 7 bases in between. CDR3 protein: CASSQEGETEAFF. CDR3 bases: TGTGCCAGCAGCCAAGAAGGAGAAACTGAAGCTTTCTTT.

As regards this clone: A read error may account for a junction end that differs from germline. The chain is built from TRBV6-1 and TRBJ1-2; tentatively, D is TRBD1 (6 bases). The germline V gene has CDR1 MNHNS and CDR2 SASEGT. This CDR3 spans 12 amino acids. The CDR3 loop is CASSSTGPEEYF. The CDR3 DNA follows: TGTGCCAGCAGCTCGACAGGACCGGAAGAATACTTC.

The sample holds one count of this clone. This chain joins TRBV9 and TRBJ1-1; no clear D. Germline CDR1 and CDR2: SGDLS and YYNGEE. V was shortened by 4 bases and J by 6 bases, with 16 bases between the two germline ends. This CDR3 contains 14 residues. CDR3 DNA: TGTGCCAGCAGCCCCCTAGCCCAGCTGGCTGAAGCTTTCTTT. Its translation: CASSPLAQLAEAFF. The variable domain in full, with the rest retrieved from reference TRBV9 and TRBJ1-1, is DSGVTQTPKHLITATGQRVTLRCSPRSGDLSVYWYQQSLDQGLQFLIQYYNGEERAKGNILERFSAQQFPDLHSELNLSSLELGDSALYFCASSPLAQLAEAFFGQGTRLTVV.

The gene calls are TRBV27 and TRBJ1-4; no clear D gene. The ends were cut back, 3 bases at V and 5 bases at J, with 10 bases in the middle. The germline V gene encodes CDR1 MNHEY and CDR2 SMNVEV (reference sequence). The CDR3 contains 14 residues. CDR3 loop: CASSFEGGNEKLFF. The CDR3, as DNA: TGTGCCAGCAGTTTCGAGGGAGGGAATGAAAAACTGTTTTTT.

J is TRBJ2-3 and V is TRBV7-2, with D tentatively TRBD1 (5 bases). The CDR3 totals 15 residues. Per the germline V gene, CDR1 is SGHTA and CDR2 is FQGNSA. Trimming took off 7 bases at V and 2 bases at J, with 16 bases between the two ends. The CDR3 DNA follows: TGTGCCAGCAACCCTGACAGAAGACTCACAGATACGCAGTATTTT. The encoded protein is CASNPDRRLTDTQYF. The complete variable domain, with remaining parts taken from reference TRBV7-2 and TRBJ2-3, reads GAGVSQSPSNKVTEKGKDVELRCDPISGHTALYWYRQSLGQGLEFLIYFQGNSAPDKSGLPSDRFSAERTGGSVSTLTIQRTQQEDSAVYLCASNPDRRLTDTQYFGPGTRLTVL.

This chain joins TRBV10-3 and TRBJ1-2; D not resolved. This CDR3 has 12 residues. Germline V gene lookup returns CDR1 ENHRY and CDR2 SYGVKD. The CDR3 DNA follows: TGTGCTACGAGCCGGGGAGACTATGGCTACACCTTC. It codes for CATSRGDYGYTF.

The sample holds one count of this clone. The chain is built from TRBV30 and TRBJ2-5; the match to TRBD2 covers 8 bases. With V trimmed by 0 bases and J by 5 bases, 14 bases remained unmatched. The CDR3 runs 17 residues. Germline V gene data show CDR1 as GTSNPN and CDR2 as SVGIG (reference sequence). CDR3 sequence reads: CAWSVRFSAGGRETQYF. In DNA, the CDR3 is TGTGCCTGGAGTGTGCGGTTCTCGGCGGGAGGCCGGGAGACCCAGTACTTC. Full variable domain (missing parts from reference TRBV30 and TRBJ2-5): SQTIHQWPATLVQPVGSPLSLECTVEGTSNPNLYWYRQAAGRGLQLLFYSVGIGQISSEVPQNLSASRPQDRQFILSSKKLLLSDSGFYLCAWSVRFSAGGRETQYFGPGTRLLVL.

The chain employs TRBV5-6 and TRBJ2-5, with unresolved D. The V end was cut by 0 bases, the J end by 5 bases, with 8 bases between. CDR3 length: 13 residues. Germline CDR1 is SGHDT and CDR2 is YYEEEE. As DNA, the CDR3 is TGTGCCAGCAGCTTGGCTAGACTCGAGACCCAGTACTTC. This codes for CASSLARLETQYF.

The chain is built from TRBV5-1 and TRBJ2-7; D remains ambiguous. This CDR3 contains 15 residues. V gave up 0 bases and J gave up 2 bases, with 12 bases separating them. Germline V gene data show CDR1 as SGHRS and CDR2 as YFSETQ. The CDR3 sequence is CASSLALSPTYEQYF. CDR3 bases: TGCGCCAGCAGCTTGGCCCTTAGCCCGACCTACGAGCAGTACTTC.

The CDR3 bases are TGCGCCAGCAGTGAGTGGCCCGGGACAGAAATCTCGGTGAACTATGGCTACACCTTC. It yields the protein CASSEWPGTEISVNYGYTF. This rearrangement joins TRBV10-2 to TRBJ1-2; TRBD1 matches at 7 bases. CDR3 length: 19 amino acids. CDR1 WSHSY and CDR2 SAAADI come from the germline V gene. With V trimmed by 1 base and J by 2 bases, 16 bases remained unmatched.

CDR3 DNA sequence: TGTGCCAGCAGTGATTTCCGGGAGACAGGGGGGACTGAAGCTTTCTTT. Amino acids: CASSDFRETGGTEAFF. The chain combines TRBV2 with TRBJ1-1, with 9 positions matching TRBD1. CDR3 length: 16 amino acids. CDR1 is SNHLY and CDR2 is FYNNEI in the germline V gene. Losses at the gene ends were 3 bases for V and 5 bases for J; bases not matched to a gene: 10.

J is TRBJ1-2 and V is TRBV5-1; D is undetermined. The CDR3 spans 14 residues. V was pared by 0 bases and J by 5 bases, with 11 bases between. Germline V CDR1 and CDR2: SGHRS, YFSETQ. Here the CDR3 reads CASSLDGREYGYTF. CDR3 sequence (DNA): TGCGCCAGCAGCTTGGACGGGAGAGAGTATGGCTACACCTTC.

The CDR3 reads CASSYTGSPYEQYF. CDR3 bases: TGTGCCAGCAGTTACACGGGGAGTCCCTACGAGCAGTACTTC. This chain joins TRBV6-5 and TRBJ2-7; D is possibly TRBD2 (5 bases). The V and J ends lost 2 bases and 2 bases respectively, with 10 bases between them. Germline V lookup: CDR1 MNHEY, CDR2 SVGAGI. CDR3 size: 14 residues.

CDR3 nucleotides: TGCGCCAGCAGCTTGGACGGGAGAAACTACGAGCAGTACTTC. Amino acids: CASSLDGRNYEQYF. The chain recombines TRBV5-1 with TRBJ2-7; weak D call: TRBD2 (6 bases). The length of the CDR3 is 14 residues. Germline CDR1 and CDR2: SGHRS and YFSETQ. Trimming took 0 bases from V and 3 from J, leaving 10 bases between them.

In this sample, this clone turned up a few times. The chain recombines TRBV6-1 with TRBJ2-5, with 11 bases identical to TRBD2. The CDR3 totals 16 residues. Trimming at V came to 2 bases and at J to 6 bases, leaving 8 bases not matched to a gene. Germline values: CDR1 MNHNS, CDR2 SASEGT. CDR3 in DNA: TGTGCCAGCAGTGAATTCTTACTAGCGGGAGTGCAGACCCAGTACTTC. Translated: CASSEFLLAGVQTQYF.